Listed here are 4 T cell receptor beta chains from one sample, sequenced in a study of CD8 T cells in ankylosing spondylitis. TCRdb ran MiXCR on the 5' RACE reads and lists one entry per CDR3 protein. Of about 150,000 distinct CDR3 sequences in the sample, under 35% were seen once. Sequences were obtained from synovial fluid, either unsorted or a sorted T cell fraction (not recorded which). Receptor source: a male donor with ankylosing spondylitis.

The chain is built from TRBV7-2 and TRBJ1-1, with 7 bases matching TRBD1. V dropped 5 bases and J dropped 8; count of bases not matched to a gene: 8. This CDR3 has 13 residues. Germline V CDR1 and CDR2: SGHTA, FQGNSA. As DNA, the CDR3 is TGTGCCAGCAGCACCAGGGGACAGACCGAAGCTTTCTTT. This gives the protein CASSTRGQTEAFF.

This clonotype appeared a few times. The chain has TRBV6-1 and TRBJ1-4; 7 bases match TRBD1. Trimming took 6 bases from V and 7 from J; bases not matched to a gene: 11. Germline CDR1 MNHNS, CDR2 SASEGT. This CDR3 region has 15 residues. The CDR3, as DNA: TGTGCCAGCAGGTCTGCCGGGACAGCGGGTGAAAAACTGTTTTTT. The encoded protein is CASRSAGTAGEKLFF.

The chain uses TRBV18 and TRBJ2-5; perhaps D is TRBD1 or TRBD2 (5 bases each). V lost 1 base, J lost 1 base, and 10 bases lay in between. CDR3 length equals 15 residues. Germline CDR1 KGHSH, CDR2 LQKENI. CDR3 sequence (DNA): TGTGCCAGCTCACCACTGGGGGTACTCCAAGAGACCCAGTACTTC. Translating gives CASSPLGVLQETQYF.

This clonotype was found once. V gene TRBV5-6 combines with J gene TRBJ1-6; D ambiguous. CDR1 SGHDT and CDR2 YYEEEE come from the germline V gene. The length of the CDR3 is 15 residues. V lost 0 bases and J 4 bases, leaving 8 bases between the germline ends. The CDR3 loop reads CASSLERRYNSPLHF. The CDR3 nucleotides read TGTGCCAGCAGCTTGGAAAGGCGTTATAATTCACCCCTCCACTTT. The full variable domain, its missing parts supplied by reference TRBV5-6 and TRBJ1-6, is DAGVTQSPTHLIKTRGQQVTLRCSPKSGHDTVSWYQQALGQGPQFIFQYYEEEERQRGNFPDRFSGHQFPNYSSELNVNALLLGDSALYLCASSLERRYNSPLHFGNGTRLTVT.